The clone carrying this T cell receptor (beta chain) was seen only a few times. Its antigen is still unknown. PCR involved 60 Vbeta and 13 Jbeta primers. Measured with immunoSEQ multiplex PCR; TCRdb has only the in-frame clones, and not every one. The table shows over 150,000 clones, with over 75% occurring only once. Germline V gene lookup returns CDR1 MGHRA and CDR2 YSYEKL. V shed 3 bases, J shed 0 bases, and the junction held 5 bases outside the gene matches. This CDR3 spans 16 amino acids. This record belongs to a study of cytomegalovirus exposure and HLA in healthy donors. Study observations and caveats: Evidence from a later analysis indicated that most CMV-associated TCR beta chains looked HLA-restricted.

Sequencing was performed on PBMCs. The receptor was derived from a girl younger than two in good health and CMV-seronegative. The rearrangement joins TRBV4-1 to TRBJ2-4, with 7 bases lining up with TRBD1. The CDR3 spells CASSQGRQGAKNIQYF. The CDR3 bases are TGCGCCAGCAGCCAGGGCAGACAGGGAGCCAAAAACATTCAGTACTTC.